The T cell receptor beta chain described here comes from a study of blood T cell repertoires in COVID-19. Looking at the study overall: There were acute and convalescent COVID-19 samples, and they came from the United States, Italy and Spain.

Per the original methods: Cell counts per sample came from amplifying reference gene primers. TCRdb's table, derived via immunoSEQ multiplex PCR, lists solely in-frame clones and lacks some. Clonal size and the V and J genes are those of that table, whereas D and trimming came from the DNA. This table holds 150,000 to 200,000 clones, about 90% found once. This CDR3 contains 15 residues. Germline V lookup: CDR1 LGHDT, CDR2 YNNKEL (reference sequence). V lost 1 base, J lost 4 bases, and 11 bases lay in between. The specimen was peripheral blood. This sequence was found in a man aged 60 to 75 with active or convalescent COVID-19. The chain employs TRBV3-1 (or the pseudogene TRBV3-2) and TRBJ2-4; D ambiguous. This CDR3 reads CASSQGQSWKNIQYF. For the CDR3, the DNA is TGTGCCAGCAGCCAAGGTCAAAGCTGGAAAAACATTCAGTACTTC.